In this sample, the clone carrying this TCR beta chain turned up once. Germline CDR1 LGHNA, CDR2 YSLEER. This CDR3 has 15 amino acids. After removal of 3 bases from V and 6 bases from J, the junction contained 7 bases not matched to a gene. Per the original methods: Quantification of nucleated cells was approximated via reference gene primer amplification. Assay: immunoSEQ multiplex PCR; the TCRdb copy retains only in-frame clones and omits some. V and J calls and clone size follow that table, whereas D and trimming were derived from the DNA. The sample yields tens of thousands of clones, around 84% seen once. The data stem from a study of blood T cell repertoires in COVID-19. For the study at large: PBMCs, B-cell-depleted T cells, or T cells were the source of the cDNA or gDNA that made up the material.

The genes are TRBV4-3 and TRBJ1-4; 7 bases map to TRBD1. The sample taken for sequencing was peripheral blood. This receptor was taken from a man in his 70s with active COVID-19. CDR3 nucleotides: TGCGCCAGCAGCCAGGTGGGGACAGATGATGAAAAACTGTTTTTT. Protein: CASSQVGTDDEKLFF.